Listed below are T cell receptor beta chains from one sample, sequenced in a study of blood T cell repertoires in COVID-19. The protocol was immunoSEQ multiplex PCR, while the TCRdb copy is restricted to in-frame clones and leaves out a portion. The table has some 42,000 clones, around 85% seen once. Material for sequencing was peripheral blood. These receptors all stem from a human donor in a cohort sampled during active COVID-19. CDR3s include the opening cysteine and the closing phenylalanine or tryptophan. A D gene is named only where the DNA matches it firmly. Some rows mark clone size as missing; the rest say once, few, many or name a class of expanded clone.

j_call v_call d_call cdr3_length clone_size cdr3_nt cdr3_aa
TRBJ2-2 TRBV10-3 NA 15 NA TGTGCCATCAGTGAGGGGAGAGGGAACACCGGGGAGCTGTTTTTT CAISEGRGNTGELFF
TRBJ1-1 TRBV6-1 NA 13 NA TGTGCCAGCAGTGAAGGGAGGTGGAATGCGGCTTTCTTT CASSEGRWNAAFF
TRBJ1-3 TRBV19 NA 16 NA TGTGCCAGTAGTATAGGCTTTGCGGGCTCTGGAAACACCATATATTTT CASSIGFAGSGNTIYF
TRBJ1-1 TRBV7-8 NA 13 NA TGTGCCAGCAGTCTTACTAGCGACACTGAAGCTTTCTTT CASSLTSDTEAFF
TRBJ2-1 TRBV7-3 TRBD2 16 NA TGTGCCAGCAGCCCATTGCAAGCTAGCGGGGAGGGTGAGCAGTTCTTC CASSPLQASGEGEQFF
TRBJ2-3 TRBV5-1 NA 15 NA TGCGCCAGCAGCCCCCGACAGGGAGGTACAGATACGCAGTATTTT CASSPRQGGTDTQYF
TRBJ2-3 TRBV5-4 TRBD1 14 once TGTGTCAGTGGCCAGACAGGGGGCAGGGGTACGCAGTATTTT CVSGQTGGRGTQYF
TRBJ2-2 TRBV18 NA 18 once TGTGCCAGCTCACCAACGACAGGATTGTTCGCGAACACCGGGGAGCTGTTTTTT CASSPTTGLFANTGELFF
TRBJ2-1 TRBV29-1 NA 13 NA TGCAGCGGCGACCCCCGGGGGAGCAATGAGCAGTTCTTC CSGDPRGSNEQFF
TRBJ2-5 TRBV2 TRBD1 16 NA TGTGCCAGTCGCCTCCGGGACAGGTCGCTGCAAGAGACCCAGTACTTC CASRLRDRSLQETQYF
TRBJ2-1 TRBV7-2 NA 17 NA TGTGCCAGCAGCCCCGCTGTGGCAGCGGTTCCCTACAATGAGCAGTTCTTC CASSPAVAAVPYNEQFF
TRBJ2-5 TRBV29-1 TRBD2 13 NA TGCAGCGGGGGGGGGACTAGCGGTGAGACCCAGTACTTC CSGGGTSGETQYF
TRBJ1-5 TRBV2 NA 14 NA TGTGCCGGCAGCCTGGAGGGATTAGGTCAGCCCCAGCATTTT CAGSLEGLGQPQHF
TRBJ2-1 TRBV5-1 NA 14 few TGCGCCAGCAGCTCGTGGCGGACAGTGGATGAGCAGTTCTTC CASSSWRTVDEQFF
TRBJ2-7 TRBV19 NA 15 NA TGTGCCAGTAGTATGGGTGGAAGGAGCTCCTACGAGCAGTACTTC CASSMGGRSSYEQYF
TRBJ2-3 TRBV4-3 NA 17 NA TGCGCCAGCAGCCAAGATACCGTGGCCTTCCGAAAGCGTACGCAGTATTTT CASSQDTVAFRKRTQYF
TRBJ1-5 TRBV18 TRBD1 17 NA TGTGCCAGCTCACCACCGGTTAAGAAGGACAGGGATGAACCCCAGCATTTT CASSPPVKKDRDEPQHF
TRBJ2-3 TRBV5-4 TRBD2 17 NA TGTGCCAGCAGCGCTGATAGCGGGGGGGACGACACAGATACGCAGTATTTT CASSADSGGDDTDTQYF